This T cell receptor (beta chain) was identified during a study of T-cell memory formation after mild COVID-19. General observations from the study: A second wave expanding day 15 to 37 was CD4+-biased; contracting clones were balanced. Detection of some responders pre-infection suggested pre-existing cross-reactive memory T cells participated. For second-wave clones that peaked at day 37, SARS-CoV-2 specificity went unverified.

The V end was cut by 7 bases, the J end by 1 base, with 9 bases between. Per germline, CDR1 SEHNR and CDR2 FQNEAQ (reference sequence). The CDR3 runs 13 residues. This clonotype was recorded a few times. Its matching antigen is unknown. Via MiXCR, TCRdb re-called the 5' RACE reads, giving one row per CDR3 protein. The sample shows almost 550,000 distinct CDR3 sequences, 20% of them seen only once. Material: PBMCs or a T cell subset sorted from them (not recorded which). The clonotype was recovered from an adult woman who had mild COVID-19 (a few samples of this study predate the infection). Cell type and time point are not known. The genes are TRBV7-9 and TRBJ2-3; D not certain. CDR3 bases: TGTGCCAGCACCCGGTGGGGCACAGATACGCAGTATTTT. Amino acid sequence: CASTRWGTDTQYF.